A few counts support the clone carrying this TCR beta chain. Its antigen is unidentified. Germline values: CDR1 SGHVS, CDR2 FQNEAQ. This CDR3 has 13 amino acids. Between the trimmed V and J ends, which lost 5 bases and 5 bases, there was a span of 13 bases. These data come from a study of T cell repertoires in cytomegalovirus infection. Study information: Carrying CMV and the relevant HLA type showed in public TCR beta signatures. Findings and caveats of the study: The ex vivo response was dominated by HLA-C-restricted CMV-specific TCR beta clonotypes.

TCRdb analysed the reads with MiXCR anew, one entry per CDR3 protein. The sample shows roughly 500,000 distinct CDR3 sequences, about two fifths of them seen only once. The chain employs TRBV7-8 and TRBJ2-7; D is possibly TRBD1 or TRBD2 (5 bases each). The sequencing here drew on cultured PBMCs, taken from culture after CMV antigen stimulation. The sequence was collected from a human donor in good health (CMV status not recorded). Some clones in this sample may be carry-over from other donors' samples. Written as DNA, the CDR3 is TGTGCCAGCAGCACCGGCTGGGGGAACGAGCAGTACTTC. This translates into CASSTGWGNEQYF.